This TCR beta chain was profiled in a study of T cells in Graves' hyperthyroidism and ophthalmopathy. The study, taken as a whole, reports: Through a model of 13 V-J features, ophthalmopathy was separated from stable hyperthyroidism.

Ophthalmopathy cases met thresholds of Clinical Activity Score at least 3, NOSPECS grade at least 4 and duration under 3 months. Patients with uncontrolled infections, other autoimmune diseases, pregnancy or lactation were excluded. Clinicians diagnosed patients from clinical symptoms, serum thyroxine and TRAb, thyroid ultrasound and orbital computed tomography. This clonotype was seen at least ten times. Its antigen is not identified. From germline, CDR1 is MNHEY and CDR2 SMNVEV (reference sequence). The ends were cut back, 6 bases at V and 4 bases at J, with 12 bases in the middle. The CDR3 covers 13 residues. There were TCR beta CDR3 regions amplified from RNA transcripts. HTBI primers were used for first-round RT-PCR of the TCR CDR3. TCRdb fed the multiplex PCR reads into MiXCR, producing one record per CDR3 protein. The top ten hold around 28% of the sample, which has 500,000 or so distinct CDR3 sequences, about 16% seen once.

This TCR derives from a woman between 25 and 40 years old with Graves' ophthalmopathy. The specimen was blood. This sequence joins TRBV27 and TRBJ1-1; D unclear. CDR3: CASSFSAGTEAFF. Written as DNA, the CDR3 is TGTGCCAGCAGCTTCTCTGCGGGCACTGAAGCTTTCTTT.